A selection of T cell receptor beta chains follows, all from one sample in a study of cytomegalovirus exposure and HLA in healthy donors. Here immunoSEQ multiplex PCR was the method, and the copy in TCRdb shows in-frame clones only, minus some. The sample lists about 120,000 clones, 55% to 75% seen once, with 9.5% in the top ten. Material: PBMCs. The receptors were gathered from a woman aged 40 to 50 in good health and CMV-seropositive. The CDR3 runs from the conserved cysteine through the conserved F or W. A D gene is named only where the DNA matches it firmly. Where a row states a size, it is once, few, many or the class of an expanded clone; other rows omit it.

V	J	size	D	CDR3	DNA
TRBV10-3	TRBJ1-2	few	.	CAISESGGLLGYGYTF	TGTGCCATCAGTGAGTCGGGCGGACTGCTGGGTTATGGCTACACCTTC
TRBV4-1	TRBJ1-1	.	.	CASSQEGGVNTEAFF	TGCGCCAGCAGCCAAGAGGGGGGTGTGAACACTGAAGCTTTCTTT
TRBV7-2	TRBJ1-5	.	.	CASSEQVISNQPQHF	TGTGCCAGCAGCGAACAGGTCATTAGCAATCAGCCCCAGCATTTT
TRBV29-1	TRBJ2-1	.	TRBD2	CSVGLVAGVQFF	TGCAGCGTTGGCTTGGTAGCGGGAGTACAGTTCTTC
TRBV28	TRBJ2-7	few	.	CASRSGTAAYEQYF	TGTGCCAGCAGGTCCGGGACTGCCGCCTACGAGCAGTACTTC
TRBV5-6	TRBJ1-5	few	.	CASSKENQPQHF	TGTGCCAGCAGCAAGGAGAATCAGCCCCAGCATTTT
TRBV28	TRBJ2-7	.	TRBD2	CASSTGLAGVFYEQYF	TGTGCCAGCAGTACGGGACTAGCGGGAGTATTCTACGAGCAGTACTTC
TRBV6-1	TRBJ2-4	.	.	CASTSGPPAKNIQYF	TGTGCCAGCACGTCAGGTCCACCGGCCAAAAACATTCAGTACTTC
TRBV12-5	TRBJ2-1	few	TRBD2	CASGSSGSGYNEQFF	TGTGCTAGTGGCTCAAGCGGGAGTGGTTACAATGAGCAGTTCTTC
TRBV5-1	TRBJ1-4	.	TRBD1	CASSSGERGREKLFF	TGCGCCAGCAGCTCCGGGGAGAGGGGGCGTGAAAAACTGTTTTTT
TRBV5-1	TRBJ2-3	.	TRBD2	CASKTSGSDTQYF	TGCGCCAGCAAGACTAGCGGATCAGATACGCAGTATTTT
TRBV6-6	TRBJ2-3	.	TRBD2	CASSYWTSGSRDTQYF	TGTGCCAGCAGTTACTGGACTAGCGGGAGTCGAGATACGCAGTATTTT
TRBV7-2	TRBJ2-7	once	.	CASSTRNNYEQYF	TGTGCCAGCAGCACACGTAATAATTACGAGCAGTACTTC
TRBV7-3	TRBJ2-2	.	.	CASSRGAEHTGELFF	TGTGCCAGCAGCCGTGGTGCGGAGCACACCGGGGAGCTGTTTTTT